One TCR beta chain is described in this entry. This CDR3 has 13 amino acids. Trimming stripped 4 bases from V and 8 bases from J, with 13 bases between. Germline CDR1 SGHKS, CDR2 YYEKEE (reference sequence). This record comes from a study of blood T cell repertoires in COVID-19. Method: immunoSEQ multiplex PCR; TCRdb's copy keeps in-frame clones and lacks some. The repertoire holds 350,000 to 400,000 clones, with 85% to 90% as singletons. Sequences were obtained from PBMCs or T cells enriched from blood (not recorded which). This rearrangement joins TRBV5-5 to TRBJ2-1; a possible D gene is TRBD1 (6 bases). The sequence was obtained from a woman aged 25-40 years who had recovered from COVID-19. CDR3 nucleotides: TGTGCCAGCAGCCGACAGGTTTCCCATGAGCAGTTCTTC. Residues: CASSRQVSHEQFF.